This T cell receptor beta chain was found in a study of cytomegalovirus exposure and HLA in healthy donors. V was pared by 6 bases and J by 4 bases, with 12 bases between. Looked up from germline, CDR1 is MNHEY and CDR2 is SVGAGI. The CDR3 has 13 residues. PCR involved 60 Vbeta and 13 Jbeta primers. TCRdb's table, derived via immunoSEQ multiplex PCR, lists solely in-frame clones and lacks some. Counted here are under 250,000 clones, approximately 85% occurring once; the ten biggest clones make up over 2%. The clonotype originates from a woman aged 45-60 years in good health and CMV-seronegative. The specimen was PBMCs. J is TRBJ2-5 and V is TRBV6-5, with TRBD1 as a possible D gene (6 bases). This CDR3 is CASRTGQRETQYF. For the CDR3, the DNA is TGTGCCAGCAGGACTGGACAGAGAGAGACCCAGTACTTC.